This T cell receptor beta chain was obtained from a study of T cell responses to AZD1222 COVID-19 vaccine. The data were produced by immunoSEQ multiplex PCR, yet TCRdb's version contains in-frame clones alone and is incomplete. Found here are 150,000 to 200,000 clones, just under 90% of them singletons; the top ten hold 3.5% to 5.5%. Germline V gene lookup returns CDR1 SGHNT and CDR2 YENEEA. The CDR3 runs 13 residues. Trimming left V 5 bases short and J 2 bases short, with 10 bases between. Sequences were derived from peripheral blood, sampled 28 days after the second dose of the MenACWY control vaccine. The rearrangement links TRBV11-3 to TRBJ2-7; a weak D match, TRBD1 (6 bases). The origin of this receptor is an adult who received the MenACWY meningococcal vaccine as a control. The CDR3 reads CASSARGAYEQYF. The CDR3 DNA reads TGTGCCAGCAGCGCCAGGGGAGCCTACGAGCAGTACTTC. The full variable domain, completed using reference TRBV11-3 and TRBJ2-7, is EAGVVQSPRYKIIEKKQPVAFWCNPISGHNTLYWYLQNLGQGPELLIRYENEEAVDDSQLPKDRFSAERLKGVDSTLKIQPAELGDSAVYLCASSARGAYEQYFGPGTRLTVT.